The TCR beta chain under discussion was sequenced for a study of blood T cell repertoires in COVID-19 (dated by TCRdb to between 2020 and 2021). In the study overall: Samples covering the acute and convalescent phases of COVID-19 were provided by collaborators in the United States, Italy and Spain. The repertoires were released in a freely available public database intended as a resource for research on the immune response to SARS-CoV-2. The prospective study material was composed of cDNA or gDNA derived from T cells, B-cell-depleted T cells, or PBMCs. The samples were drawn from two sources: the first 160 participants of the ongoing ImmuneRACE study, and 1,200 or so subjects contributed by 6 global collaborators. Deeply sampled blood TCRbeta repertoires from subjects exposed to, actively infected with, or recovered from COVID-19 were included in the dataset. Where available, HLA class I and class II types were taken from metadata supplied by the sample provider and were not determined by assay-based typing. The sample metadata nearly always contained a de-identified subject ID, COVID-19 status, age in years and sex.

The count of this clone is one. This receptor's antigen is unknown. No base quality information exists; no much larger clone differs at one position. TCRbeta CDR3 regions were amplified from genomic DNA using the immunoSEQ Assay, a bias-controlled multiplex PCR. The source study handled its data this way. Within the assay, amplification of reference gene primers was used to estimate how many nucleated cells each sample contained. To quantify the absolute abundance of each unique TCRbeta CDR3 rearrangement, sequence reads were collapsed and filtered. For each sample, productive Simpson clonality was calculated by taking the square root of Simpson's diversity index across productive rearrangements. TCRdb holds this immuneACCESS table with in-frame rearrangements only. Some clones are missing; in checked studies, unresolved V genes explain under half, and the rest has no known cause. That table supplies the V and J calls and clone size; D and trimming were determined from the DNA. Here the sample has roughly 500,000 clones; 80% to 90% occur a single time. About 0.91% of the sample rests with the top ten.

At one collaborating source in Seattle, patients were enrolled during active infection and were followed longitudinally through the course of disease. The collaborating institutions used their own protocols to collect whole blood in K2EDTA tubes. For TCRbeta analysis, collaborators shipped samples as frozen whole blood, isolated PBMCs, or DNA extracted from either of those sample types. What the research found in general, with its limitations: The amount of clinical and demographic metadata varied by source and participant and was provided uncurated.

The germline V gene (reference sequence) yields LNHDA for CDR1 and SQIVND for CDR2. Spanning cysteine to phenylalanine, the CDR3 consists of 15 amino acids. The sequence is cut down to CDR3 DNA, 45 bases in frame from base 1. V is cut back by 3 bases and J by 7 bases, with 3 bases in the junction unmatched. This receptor was identified in a man aged 18 to 30 with COVID-19, enrolled during active disease. Source material: peripheral blood. Recombination joined TRBV19 with TRBJ1-6; 10 bases in the junction line up with TRBD1. Here is the DNA: TGTGCCAGTAGTATGATGGGACAGGGGAATTCACCCCTCCACTTT. It codes for CASSMMGQGNSPLHF.